Shown below are 27 T cell receptor gamma chains from a single sample sequenced in a study of Vδ1+ human thymocytes. The template was reverse-transcribed extracted RNA. The CDR3 regions were amplified by multiplex PCR from V-gene primers to a constant-region primer. TCRdb reanalyzed the multiplex PCR reads using CATT. The table lists roughly 9,300 gamma-chain clones, 50% to 65% of them singletons. Study results and caveats: Thymic TRG and TRD repertoires appeared highly polyclonal.

These TCRs' antigens remain unknown. Sequenced material: Vdelta1+ gamma-delta thymocytes from the thymus. Documented subset: FACS-sorted CD3+ TCRalphabeta- TCRVdelta1+ TCRVdelta2- thymocytes. The receptors here all came from a girl in the first two years of life who had congenital heart surgery.

This clone was seen more than once but under ten times. This chain joins TRGV3 and TRGJ1 or TRGJ2. Germline lookup yields CDR1 VTNTFY and CDR2 YDVSTARD (reference sequence). The V segment lost 5 bases and the J segment 3 bases; nucleotides outside the gene matches: 7. There are 13 residues in the CDR3. Here the CDR3 reads CATWGTLYYKKLF. CDR3 sequence (DNA): TGTGCCACCTGGGGCACCCTTTATTATAAGAAACTCTTT.

V gene TRGV2 was called; the J gene was not. The CDR3 loop spans 10 amino acids. CDR1 and CDR2 (germline): EGSNGY, YDSYNSKV. The CDR3 loop reads CATWDGPLLF. In DNA form, the CDR3 reads TGTGCCACCTGGGACGGGCCGCTGCTCTTT.

In this sample, this clone turned up a few times. The rearrangement uses TRGV9 and TRGJ1 or TRGJ2. The junction had 7 bases not matched to a gene; V was cut back by 0 bases and J by 8 bases. This CDR3 has 13 amino acids. Germline CDR1 is GITISATS and CDR2 is ISYDGTV (reference sequence). The CDR3 DNA follows: TGTGCCTTGTGGGAGGTGCGGCGAGATAAGAAACTCTTT. It translates to CALWEVRRDKKLF.

This clone has just one count. At one end, the junction sequence differs from germline, possibly due to a read error. This specimen includes other DNA sequences encoding the same CDR3. The chain carries TRGV3 and TRGJ1 or TRGJ2. The J gene was missing in TCRdb and was found by matching the end of the DNA to germline. Looked up from germline, CDR1 is VTNTFY and CDR2 is YDVSTARD (reference sequence). CDR3 length equals 14 residues. DNA for the CDR3: TGTGCCACCTGGGACAGCCTGAATTACTATAAGAAACTCTTT. Translated, it gives CATWDSLNYYKKLF.

This chain joins TRGV9 and TRGJ1 or TRGJ2. The CDR3 is 12 residues long. Germline lookup yields CDR1 GITISATS and CDR2 ISYDGTV (reference sequence). Trimming cost V 5 bases and J 3 bases; bases outside gene matches: 4. Written as DNA, the CDR3 is TGTGCCTTGTGGGGGACTTATTATAAGAAACTCTTT. Translating gives CALWGTYYKKLF.

The chain is built from TRGV4 and TRGJ1 or TRGJ2. No J gene was available from TCRdb, and it was assigned here by a germline match of the DNA. The ends lost 3 bases at V and 0 bases at J; junction bases unmatched: 8. Germline loops: CDR1 EGSTGY, CDR2 YDSYTSSV. This CDR3 comprises 15 residues. DNA for the CDR3: TGTGCCACCTGGGATTGCGAAAGGAATTATTATAAGAAACTCTTT. Protein sequence: CATWDCERNYYKKLF.

The chain joins TRGV4 to TRGJ1 or TRGJ2. The J gene is absent in TCRdb and was assigned here via DNA matching to germline. Trimming at V came to 2 bases and at J to 3 bases, leaving 7 bases not matched to a gene. The CDR3 contains 14 residues. The germline V gene has CDR1 EGSTGY and CDR2 YDSYTSSV. CDR3 loop: CATWDETPYYKKLF. The CDR3 DNA follows: TGTGCCACCTGGGATGAGACTCCTTATTATAAGAAACTCTTT.

In this sample, this clone turned up a few times. Germline is not matched at one junction end, which may reflect a read error. Distinct nucleotide sequences in the sample also encode this CDR3. This chain links TRGV8 with TRGJ1 or TRGJ2. Germline V gives CDR1 VENAVY, CDR2 YDSYNSRV. This CDR3 has 11 amino acids. CDR3 DNA: TGTGCCACCTGGGGCTATTACAAGAAACTCTTT. Amino acids: CATWGYYKKLF.

This chain connects TRGV3 to TRGJ1 or TRGJ2. The J gene is not listed in TCRdb, so it was assigned here from a DNA match to germline. With V trimmed by 2 bases and J by 10 bases, 5 bases remained unmatched. Germline V gene sequence: CDR1 VTNTFY, CDR2 YDVSTARD (reference sequence). This CDR3 has 11 amino acids. The CDR3 region has the DNA TGTGCCACCTGGGACAACCAAAAGAAACTCTTT. Translation: CATWDNQKKLF.

The J gene is TRGJ1 or TRGJ2, the V gene TRGV8. This CDR3 contains 12 residues. Germline V lookup: CDR1 VENAVY, CDR2 YDSYNSRV. With V trimmed by 6 bases and J by 12 bases, 14 bases remained unmatched. CDR3 DNA sequence: TGTGCCACCTGGCAGAATGGGGGGGCGAAACTCTTT. This translates into CATWQNGGAKLF.

In this sample, this clone turned up a few times. The J gene is TRGJ1 or TRGJ2, the V gene TRGV9. CDR3 length: 17 amino acids. CDR1 GITISATS and CDR2 ISYDGTV come from the germline V gene (reference sequence). The trim removed 1 base at V and 0 bases at J, leaving 12 bases unmatched. CDR3 sequence reads: CALWEVGPNSNYYKKLF. The CDR3 DNA reads as TGTGCCTTGTGGGAGGTTGGGCCTAATTCGAATTATTATAAGAAACTCTTT.

The chain recombines TRGV9 with TRGJ1 or TRGJ2. Matching the DNA to germline supplied the J gene, which TCRdb does not give. Germline-derived CDR1 and CDR2 are GITISATS and ISYDGTV (reference sequence). J was trimmed by 0 bases and V by 0 bases; bases with no gene match: 2. The CDR3 is made up of 14 amino acids. CDR3 bases: TGTGCCTTGTGGGAGGTGCAGAATTATTATAAGAAACTCTTT. Its protein is CALWEVQNYYKKLF.

A word on this clone: One end of the junction is discordant with germline, which a read error may explain. V usage is TRGV3 and J usage is TRGJP2. As TCRdb names no J gene, one was assigned here on the basis of a DNA match to germline. Germline loops: CDR1 VTNTFY, CDR2 YDVSTARD (reference sequence). CDR3 length: 17 residues. CDR3 nucleotides: TGTGCCGCCTGGGACAGGATAAGCATGAGGAGTGATTGGATCAAGACGTTT. It specifies CAAWDRISMRSDWIKTF.

The gene calls are TRGV3 and TRGJ1 or TRGJ2. TCRdb offers no J gene call, so here the DNA was matched to germline to obtain one. Per the germline V gene, CDR1 is VTNTFY and CDR2 is YDVSTARD (reference sequence). Trimming cost V 6 bases and J 11 bases; bases outside gene matches: 13. The CDR3 sequence is 12 residues long. The CDR3 nucleotides read TGTGCCACCTGGAACCTCACGGGGGAGAAACTCTTT. Translation: CATWNLTGEKLF.

This chain joins TRGV9 and TRGJP2. In the absence of a J gene in TCRdb, the DNA was matched to germline to assign it here. CDR1 and CDR2 from the germline V gene are GITISATS and ISYDGTV (reference sequence). The V and J ends lost 0 bases and 6 bases, in that order; junction bases with no gene match: 10. CDR3 length equals 16 residues. This CDR3 reads CALWEVRRVRDWIKTF. As DNA, the CDR3 is TGTGCCTTGTGGGAGGTGCGTCGAGTACGTGATTGGATCAAGACGTTT.

This clone was detected only a few times. V gene TRGV9 combines with J gene TRGJ1 or TRGJ2. CDR3 length: 13 amino acids. Trimming cost V 2 bases and J 3 bases; bases outside gene matches: 4. CDR1 and CDR2 from the germline V gene are GITISATS and ISYDGTV (reference sequence). The CDR3 DNA is TGTGCCTTGTGGGAGGGAGTTTATTATAAGAAACTCTTT. Translating it yields CALWEGVYYKKLF.

This clone has just a few counts. This rearrangement joins TRGV9 to TRGJ1 or TRGJ2. This CDR3 has 13 residues. J was trimmed by 9 bases and V by 2 bases; bases with no gene match: 10. Germline assignment: CDR1 GITISATS and CDR2 ISYDGTV (reference sequence). The CDR3 sequence: CALWEGRICKKLF. CDR3 bases: TGTGCCTTGTGGGAGGGTCGAATTTGTAAGAAACTCTTT.

The V gene is TRGV9, the J gene TRGJ1 or TRGJ2. TCRdb gives no J gene; it was assigned here by matching the DNA to germline. The V gene end was trimmed by 0 bases and the J gene end by 10 bases; junction bases not matched to a gene: 24. Germline values: CDR1 GITISATS, CDR2 ISYDGTV (reference sequence). The CDR3 contains 18 residues. The CDR3 DNA reads TGTGCCTTGTGGGAGGTGCACCATAAAGTTATAACGCGGGTAAAGAAACTCTTT. Residues: CALWEVHHKVITRVKKLF.

This clone was counted once. The chain recombines TRGV3 with TRGJ1 or TRGJ2. TCRdb is silent on the J gene; assignment here came from matching the DNA to germline. After removal of 2 bases from V and 2 bases from J, the junction contained 6 bases not matched to a gene. The CDR3 spans 14 residues. The germline V gene has CDR1 VTNTFY and CDR2 YDVSTARD (reference sequence). DNA for the CDR3: TGTGCCACCTGGGACAAGCCGGATTATTATAAGAAACTCTTT. It is translated as CATWDKPDYYKKLF.

The rearrangement joins TRGV9 to TRGJ1 or TRGJ2. TCRdb records no J gene; here it was assigned by comparing the DNA to germline. This CDR3 has 13 residues. V was pared by 2 bases and J by 3 bases, with 4 bases of the junction left unmatched. The germline CDR1 and CDR2 sequences are GITISATS and ISYDGTV (reference sequence). Here the CDR3 reads CALWEAVYYKKLF. The CDR3, as DNA: TGTGCCTTGTGGGAGGCGGTTTATTATAAGAAACTCTTT.

On this clone: This CDR3 is also generated by other DNA sequences in the sample. This chain connects TRGV3 to TRGJ1 or TRGJ2. Here the J gene was assigned by germline matching of the DNA, as TCRdb has none. Germline lookup yields CDR1 VTNTFY and CDR2 YDVSTARD (reference sequence). The CDR3 is 14 residues long. After removal of 3 bases from V and 1 base from J, the junction contained 6 bases not matched to a gene. The CDR3 is CATWDGRNYYKKLF. For the CDR3, the DNA is TGTGCCACCTGGGACGGGCGTAATTATTATAAGAAACTCTTT.

This chain connects TRGV5 to TRGJ1 or TRGJ2. No J gene is reported in TCRdb; it was inferred here by comparing the DNA with germline. Per germline, CDR1 VINAFY and CDR2 YDVSNSKD. The CDR3 spans 15 residues. J was trimmed by 6 bases and V by 0 bases; bases with no gene match: 11. CDR3 loop: CATWDRPNGAYKKLF. The CDR3 region has the DNA TGTGCCACCTGGGACAGGCCTAACGGGGCTTATAAGAAACTCTTT.

As to this clone: Different DNA sequences within this sample yield the same CDR3. V is TRGV9 and J is TRGJ1 or TRGJ2. TCRdb carries no J gene annotation; the J gene was assigned here by matching the DNA with germline. The V segment lost 0 bases and the J segment 4 bases; nucleotides outside the gene matches: 3. Germline-derived CDR1 and CDR2 are GITISATS and ISYDGTV (reference sequence). This CDR3 spans 13 amino acids. The DNA of the CDR3 is TGTGCCTTGTGGGAGGTGGGGTATTATAAGAAACTCTTT. Translating it yields CALWEVGYYKKLF.

The rearrangement links TRGV4 to TRGJ1 or TRGJ2. CDR1 is EGSTGY, CDR2 YDSYTSSV, per germline. V shed 4 bases, J shed 3 bases, and the junction held 3 bases outside the gene matches. The CDR3 contains 12 residues. The DNA for the CDR3 is TGTGCCACCTGGGAGAGTTATTATAAGAAACTCTTT. Translated: CATWESYYKKLF.

The V call is TRGV3, the J call TRGJ1 or TRGJ2. The J gene is absent in TCRdb and was assigned here via DNA matching to germline. CDR1 is VTNTFY, CDR2 YDVSTARD, per germline (reference sequence). V lost 5 bases and J lost 9; bases outside the gene matches: 10. There are 12 residues in the CDR3. The CDR3 spells CATWAVNFKKLF. CDR3 DNA sequence: TGTGCCACCTGGGCCGTAAATTTTAAGAAACTCTTT.

This chain connects TRGV9 to TRGJ1 or TRGJ2. The J gene, left out of TCRdb, was set here by checking the DNA against germline. Per germline, CDR1 GITISATS and CDR2 ISYDGTV (reference sequence). After removal of 3 bases from V and 12 bases from J, the junction contained 11 bases not matched to a gene. The length of the CDR3 is 12 residues. The DNA for the CDR3 is TGTGCCTTGTGGGAGTCCAGGCGGAGGAAACTCTTT. It yields the protein CALWESRRRKLF.

The rearrangement joins TRGV3 to TRGJP2. Because TCRdb records no J gene, it was assigned here through a match of the DNA to germline. The CDR3 loop spans 15 amino acids. Unmatched junction bases numbered 4, after V lost 0 bases and J lost 3 bases. CDR1 is VTNTFY, CDR2 YDVSTARD, per germline (reference sequence). The CDR3 sequence is CATWDRQRSDWIKTF. In nucleotides, the CDR3 is TGTGCCACCTGGGACAGGCAGCGTAGTGATTGGATCAAGACGTTT.